Presented here are 21 T cell receptor beta chains from one specimen sequenced in a study of blood T cell repertoires in COVID-19. Clones were sequenced by immunoSEQ multiplex PCR, and TCRdb holds only the in-frame ones, with some missing. The top ten clones hold about 8.6% of a sample with some 270,000 clones, about 89% of them seen once. Sequencing was carried out using peripheral blood. The receptor source for this set is a man in his forties with active or convalescent COVID-19.

CDR3 in DNA: TGTGCCAGCAGTTTCAGGGGGTCCCCCGGGAACGAAAAACTGTTTTTT. As protein: CASSFRGSPGNEKLFF. This chain joins TRBV28 and TRBJ1-4; 7 nucleotides line up with TRBD1. This CDR3 region has 16 residues. V shed 3 bases and J 8 bases; nucleotides not matched to a gene: 12. Germline V lookup: CDR1 MDHEN, CDR2 SYDVKM.

J is TRBJ2-1 and V is TRBV4-2; D gene uncertain. This CDR3 contains 15 residues. CDR1 is LGHNA, CDR2 YNFKEQ, per germline. V was shortened by 7 bases and J by 5 bases, with 18 bases between the two germline ends. CDR3 region: CASTLDPLVDNEQFF. The DNA of the CDR3 is TGTGCCAGCACCCTAGACCCCCTAGTCGACAATGAGCAGTTCTTC.

This clone appeared a single time. The chain combines TRBV7-3 with TRBJ2-3, with D maybe TRBD1 (5 bases). Germline CDR1 and CDR2: SGHTA and FQGTGA. V was cut by 4 bases and J by 8 bases, with 16 bases left in between. The CDR3 runs 14 residues. DNA of the CDR3: TGTGCCAGCAGCTCCCAGGGTGTCCCCTCTACGCAGTATTTT. It yields the protein CASSSQGVPSTQYF.

The rearrangement uses TRBV7-6 and TRBJ2-7, with D possibly being TRBD1 (7 bases). In germline, CDR1 is SGHVS, CDR2 FNYEAQ. The CDR3 runs to 15 residues. Trimming took off 3 bases at V and 0 bases at J, with 12 bases between the two ends. In nucleotides, the CDR3 is TGTGCCAGCAGCTTGGGGGGACAGATCTCCTACGAGCAGTACTTC. Translating it yields CASSLGGQISYEQYF.

This CDR3 reads CASSARTARAQETQYF. For the CDR3, the DNA is TGTGCCAGCAGCGCTCGGACAGCTAGGGCCCAAGAGACCCAGTACTTC. The gene calls are TRBV11-2 and TRBJ2-5; TRBD1 might be the D (6 bases). V was pared by 5 bases and J by 1 base, with 17 bases between. Germline V gene lookup returns CDR1 SGHAT and CDR2 FQNNGV. The CDR3 contains 16 residues.

The rearrangement joins TRBV9 to TRBJ2-5, with 10 bases aligning to TRBD2. This CDR3 has 15 residues. Germline V lookup: CDR1 SGDLS, CDR2 YYNGEE. The V and J ends lost 6 bases and 2 bases, in that order; junction bases with no gene match: 7. CDR3 DNA: TGTGCCAGCACTGGGGGGACTAGCGTTCAAGAGACCCAGTACTTC. Translated: CASTGGTSVQETQYF.

The chain combines TRBV5-1 with TRBJ2-7; a weak D match, TRBD2 (6 bases). The CDR3 has 16 amino acids. Per the germline V gene, CDR1 is SGHRS and CDR2 is YFSETQ. Trimming took off 4 bases at V and 0 bases at J, with 17 bases between the two ends. The DNA of the CDR3 is TGCGCCAGCAGCCAGGGATTTAGCGGACGCTCCTACGAGCAGTACTTC. Amino acids: CASSQGFSGRSYEQYF.

In this sample, this clone turned up once. This chain joins TRBV7-9 and TRBJ2-1, with TRBD2 identical over 7 bases. The junction had 9 bases not matched to a gene; V was cut back by 5 bases and J by 5 bases. This CDR3 comprises 15 residues. Per the germline V gene, CDR1 is SEHNR and CDR2 is FQNEAQ (reference sequence). The CDR3 coding sequence is TGTGCCAGCAGCCTAGACAGCGGGATTAACAATGAGCAGTTCTTC. Amino acids: CASSLDSGINNEQFF.

The chain combines TRBV12-3 or TRBV12-4 with TRBJ1-5, with no clear D. The CDR3 consists of 13 residues. The V end was cut by 6 bases, the J end by 5 bases, with 11 bases between. The CDR3: CASSPTEDQPQHF. The CDR3 DNA reads TGTGCCAGCAGCCCGACTGAGGATCAGCCCCAGCATTTT.

The rearrangement uses TRBV4-1 and TRBJ2-7, with a weak D call TRBD1 (6 bases). V was cut by 4 bases and J by 2 bases, with 12 bases left in between. The CDR3 consists of 14 residues. Germline values: CDR1 MGHRA, CDR2 YSYEKL. The DNA for the CDR3 is TGCGCCAGCAGCCCGCGACAGGCACCCTACGAGCAGTACTTC. Translated, it gives CASSPRQAPYEQYF.

This clone was picked up a small number of times. The chain uses TRBV19 and TRBJ1-2; D is uncertain. Trimming shortened V by 1 base and J by 7 bases, and 13 bases separated the two germline ends. From germline, CDR1 is LNHDA and CDR2 SQIVND (reference sequence). This CDR3 has 14 amino acids. The CDR3 loop is CASSIGGRTIGYTF. The CDR3 region has the DNA TGTGCCAGTAGTATAGGAGGCAGGACTATTGGCTACACCTTC.

This clone was counted a single time. The chain is built from TRBV5-1 and TRBJ1-1, with 8 bases matching TRBD1. Losses at the gene ends were 5 bases for V and 2 bases for J; bases not matched to a gene: 14. Looked up from germline, CDR1 is SGHRS and CDR2 is YFSETQ. The CDR3 runs to 17 residues. The CDR3 here is CASSLEAPGGLNTEAFF. The CDR3 nucleotides are TGCGCCAGCAGTCTTGAGGCGCCAGGGGGCCTAAACACTGAAGCTTTCTTT.

This clone came up a few times. This sequence joins TRBV2 and TRBJ1-2, with 7 bases aligning to TRBD1. The CDR3 is 13 amino acids. V shed 6 bases, J shed 5 bases, and the junction held 6 bases outside the gene matches. Germline V gene sequence: CDR1 SNHLY, CDR2 FYNNEI. CDR3 in amino acids: CASSDSTGYGYTF. The CDR3 region has the DNA TGTGCCAGCAGCGACTCGACAGGGTATGGCTACACCTTC.

This clone occurred many times. The rearrangement uses TRBV12-2 and TRBJ1-6. TRBV12-2 is a listed pseudogene. The CDR3 is 15 residues long. The CDR3 reads CASRQWDGRNSPLHF. The DNA of the CDR3 is TGTGCAAGTCGCCAATGGGACGGGAGAAATTCACCCCTCCACTTT.

The chain carries TRBV7-9 and TRBJ2-5; D ambiguous. The length of the CDR3 is 13 residues. Germline CDR1 is SEHNR and CDR2 is FQNEAQ (reference sequence). The germline V and J ends were trimmed by 10 bases and 0 bases, with 12 bases remaining between them. CDR3 coding DNA: TGTGCCACCTCAAACCGGGACCAAGAGACCCAGTACTTC. The encoded protein is CATSNRDQETQYF.

The rearrangement joins TRBV4-2 to TRBJ2-5, with TRBD2 as a possible D gene (7 bases). CDR1 LGHNA and CDR2 YNFKEQ come from the germline V gene. Trimming took off 4 bases at V and 1 base at J, with 19 bases between the two ends. The CDR3 runs to 17 residues. CDR3 bases: TGTGCCAGCAGCCCGTCTCAGGCGGGGGCCCTCCAAGAGACCCAGTACTTC. It is translated as CASSPSQAGALQETQYF.

This chain connects TRBV28 to TRBJ1-1; D may be TRBD1 (6 bases). The CDR3 length is 14 residues. The V end was cut by 2 bases, the J end by 4 bases, with 11 bases between. Germline V gene data show CDR1 as MDHEN and CDR2 as SYDVKM. The CDR3 DNA follows: TGTGCCAGCAGTTTAGGGGGGGCTGGCACTGAAGCTTTCTTT. This codes for CASSLGGAGTEAFF.

The J gene is TRBJ2-4, the V gene TRBV5-6; possible D gene TRBD1, 6 bases. Trimming removed 2 bases from V and 0 bases from J, with 9 bases in between. The CDR3 is 15 amino acids. Per the germline V gene, CDR1 is SGHDT and CDR2 is YYEEEE. The CDR3 sequence is CASSFTGRAKNIQYF. CDR3 coding DNA: TGTGCCAGCAGCTTTACAGGGCGAGCCAAAAACATTCAGTACTTC.

This clone has more than one count but fewer than ten. The chain couples TRBV7-3 to TRBJ2-2; D gene unclear. The CDR3 is made up of 14 amino acids. CDR1 is SGHTA and CDR2 is FQGTGA in the germline V gene. Trimming removed 5 bases at V and 6 bases at J, with 13 bases between. Written as DNA, the CDR3 is TGTGCCAGCAGCCCGGCGGCGAGGTCCGGGGAGCTGTTTTTT. Translated: CASSPAARSGELFF.

The gene calls are TRBV12-3 or TRBV12-4 and TRBJ1-2, with 8 bases lining up with TRBD1. Unmatched junction bases numbered 4, after V lost 3 bases and J lost 7 bases. CDR3 length: 13 amino acids. The CDR3: CASSLQGASGYTF. DNA of the CDR3: TGTGCCAGCAGTTTGCAGGGGGCATCTGGCTACACCTTC.

V and J are TRBV11-2 and TRBJ1-5; D perhaps matches TRBD1 (5 bases). The CDR3 sequence is 14 residues long. Trimming stripped 1 base from V and 5 bases from J, with 9 bases between. Germline values: CDR1 SGHAT, CDR2 FQNNGV. CDR3 DNA: TGTGCCAGCAGCTTAGCAGGGAGGCATCAGCCCCAGCATTTT. Encoded protein: CASSLAGRHQPQHF.